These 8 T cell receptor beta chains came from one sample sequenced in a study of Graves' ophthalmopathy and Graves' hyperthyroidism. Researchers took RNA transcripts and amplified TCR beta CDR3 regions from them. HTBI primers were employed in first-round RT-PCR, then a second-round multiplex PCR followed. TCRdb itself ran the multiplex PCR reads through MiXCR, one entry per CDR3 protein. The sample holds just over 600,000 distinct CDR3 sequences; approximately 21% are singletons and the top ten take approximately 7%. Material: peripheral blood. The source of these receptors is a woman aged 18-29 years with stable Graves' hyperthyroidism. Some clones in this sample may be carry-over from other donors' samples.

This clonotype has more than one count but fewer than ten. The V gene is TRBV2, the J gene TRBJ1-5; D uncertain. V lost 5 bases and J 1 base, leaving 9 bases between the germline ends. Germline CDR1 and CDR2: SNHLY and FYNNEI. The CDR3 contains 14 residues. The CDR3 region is CASSWTTSNQPQHF. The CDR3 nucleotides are TGTGCCAGCAGTTGGACCACGAGCAATCAGCCCCAGCATTTT.

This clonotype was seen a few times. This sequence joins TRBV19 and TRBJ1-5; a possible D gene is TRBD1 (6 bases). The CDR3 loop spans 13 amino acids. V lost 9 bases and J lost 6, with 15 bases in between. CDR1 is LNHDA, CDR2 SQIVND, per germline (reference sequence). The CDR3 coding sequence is TGTGCCAGAATACAGGGAATGAGTCAGCCCCAGCATTTT. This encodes CARIQGMSQPQHF.

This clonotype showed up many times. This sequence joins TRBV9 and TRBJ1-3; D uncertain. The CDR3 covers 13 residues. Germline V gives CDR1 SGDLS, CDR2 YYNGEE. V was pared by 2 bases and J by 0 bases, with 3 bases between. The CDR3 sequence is CASSVNSGNTIYF. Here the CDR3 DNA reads TGTGCCAGCAGCGTCAACTCTGGAAACACCATATATTTT.

The CDR3 here is CASSFPPGANTGELFF. The DNA for the CDR3 is TGTGCCAGCAGTTTTCCTCCAGGGGCGAACACCGGGGAGCTGTTTTTT. This sequence joins TRBV28 and TRBJ2-2; TRBD1 is a possible D gene (6 bases). Trimming took 3 bases from V and 0 from J, leaving 11 bases between them. This CDR3 region has 16 residues. CDR1 is MDHEN, CDR2 SYDVKM, per germline.

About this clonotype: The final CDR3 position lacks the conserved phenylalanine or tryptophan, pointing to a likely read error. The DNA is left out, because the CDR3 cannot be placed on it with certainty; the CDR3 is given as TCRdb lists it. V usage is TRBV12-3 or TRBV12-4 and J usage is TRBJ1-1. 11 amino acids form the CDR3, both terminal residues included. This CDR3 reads CASSLGHGACL.

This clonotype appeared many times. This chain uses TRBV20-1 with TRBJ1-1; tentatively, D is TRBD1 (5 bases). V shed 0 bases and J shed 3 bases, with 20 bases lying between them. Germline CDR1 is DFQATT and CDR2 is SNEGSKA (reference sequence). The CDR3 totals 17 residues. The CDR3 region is CSARDPGKIEAYTEAFF. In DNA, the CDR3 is TGCAGTGCTAGAGATCCAGGGAAGATCGAGGCGTACACTGAAGCTTTCTTT.

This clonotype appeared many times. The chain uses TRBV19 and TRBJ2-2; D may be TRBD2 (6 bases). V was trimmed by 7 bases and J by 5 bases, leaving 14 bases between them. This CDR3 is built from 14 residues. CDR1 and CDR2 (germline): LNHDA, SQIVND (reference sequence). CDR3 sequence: CASNLAARTGELFF. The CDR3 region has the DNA TGTGCCAGTAATTTAGCGGCTAGGACCGGGGAGCTGTTTTTT.

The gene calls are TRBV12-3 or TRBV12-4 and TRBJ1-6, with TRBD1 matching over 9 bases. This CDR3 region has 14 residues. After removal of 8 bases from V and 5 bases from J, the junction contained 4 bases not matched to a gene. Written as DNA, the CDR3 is TGTGCCAGCGGATGGACAGGGGATAATTCACCCCTCCACTTT. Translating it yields CASGWTGDNSPLHF.